Below, 23 T cell receptor beta chains from the same sample are listed, as sequenced in a study of T cells in localized non-small cell lung cancer. This table comes from immunoSEQ multiplex PCR, and its TCRdb copy is limited to in-frame clones, with some not included. This table holds some 80,000 clones, about four fifths found once. The input for sequencing was peripheral blood, taken before any cancer treatment. The receptors originated from a man between 40 and 69 years old with stage I lung adenocarcinoma.

The J gene is TRBJ1-2, the V gene TRBV27; D might be TRBD1 (6 bases). Germline assignment: CDR1 MNHEY and CDR2 SMNVEV (reference sequence). Trimming removed 6 bases at V and 4 bases at J, with 15 bases between. The CDR3 sequence is 14 residues long. CDR3 region: CASRYRETSYGYTF. The DNA of the CDR3 is TGTGCCAGCAGGTACAGGGAGACGAGCTATGGCTACACCTTC.

This CDR3 is CASSQTGFNEKLFF. CDR3 coding DNA: TGTGCCAGCAGTCAGACAGGGTTTAATGAAAAACTGTTTTTT. The chain employs TRBV2 and TRBJ1-4, with 7 bases matching TRBD1. The length of the CDR3 is 14 residues. V shed 5 bases, J shed 4 bases, and the junction held 4 bases outside the gene matches. CDR1 and CDR2 (germline): SNHLY, FYNNEI.

The chain carries TRBV2 and TRBJ2-4; no reliable D call. The V and J ends lost 6 bases and 7 bases respectively, with 10 bases between them. CDR1 and CDR2 (germline): SNHLY, FYNNEI. This CDR3 contains 12 residues. The CDR3 here is CASRLEANIQYF. Written as DNA, the CDR3 is TGTGCCAGCAGACTCGAGGCGAACATTCAGTACTTC.

The rearrangement links TRBV28 to TRBJ2-1, with 9 bases fitting TRBD1. The CDR3 sequence is 16 residues long. V dropped 6 bases and J dropped 1; count of bases not matched to a gene: 7. From germline, CDR1 is MDHEN and CDR2 SYDVKM. Here the CDR3 DNA reads TGTGCCAGCAGCTCCCCCGGGACAGGGTCCTACAATGAGCAGTTCTTC. As protein: CASSSPGTGSYNEQFF.

V is TRBV5-4 and J is TRBJ2-1, with TRBD2 matching 10 bases. Unmatched junction bases numbered 4, after V lost 2 bases and J lost 5 bases. CDR3 length: 15 amino acids. Germline V gene data show CDR1 as SGHNT and CDR2 as YYREEE (reference sequence). The CDR3 loop is CASSFGLADNNEQFF. The CDR3 coding sequence is TGTGCCAGCAGCTTCGGACTAGCGGACAACAATGAGCAGTTCTTC.

The V gene is TRBV6-6, the J gene TRBJ2-2, with TRBD1 identical over 7 bases. CDR3 length: 14 residues. After removal of 10 bases from V and 0 bases from J, the junction contained 5 bases not matched to a gene. Germline CDR1 and CDR2: MNHNY and SVGAGI (reference sequence). The CDR3 DNA reads as TGTGCCACCTCGGGACAGACGAACACCGGGGAGCTGTTTTTT. Its protein product is CATSGQTNTGELFF.

The chain employs TRBV9 and TRBJ1-4; D unclear. Germline V lookup: CDR1 SGDLS, CDR2 YYNGEE. This CDR3 contains 14 residues. Trimming cost V 4 bases and J 2 bases, with 9 bases left between them. DNA of the CDR3: TGTGCCAGCAGCCCCCATGGGACTAATGAAAAACTGTTTTTT. This sequence encodes CASSPHGTNEKLFF.

The chain joins TRBV5-1 to TRBJ1-1; no clear D gene. The CDR3 sequence is 13 residues long. CDR1 SGHRS and CDR2 YFSETQ come from the germline V gene. Trimming removed 0 bases at V and 5 bases at J, with 8 bases between. Here the CDR3 reads CASSLGGGTEAFF. CDR3 DNA: TGCGCCAGCAGCTTGGGGGGTGGTACTGAAGCTTTCTTT.

The chain joins TRBV30 to TRBJ2-5; D is ambiguous. The CDR3 runs 13 residues. V shed 0 bases and J shed 9 bases, with 14 bases lying between them. CDR1 and CDR2 from the germline V gene are GTSNPN and SVGIG (reference sequence). The CDR3: CAWSVLPSPSQYF. CDR3 in DNA: TGTGCCTGGAGTGTACTGCCTTCGCCTTCCCAGTACTTC.

This rearrangement joins TRBV10-3 to TRBJ1-5; TRBD1 agrees at 9 bases. With V trimmed by 4 bases and J by 11 bases, 15 bases remained unmatched. The CDR3 has 16 residues. Germline loops: CDR1 ENHRY, CDR2 SYGVKD. The CDR3 nucleotides read TGTGCCATCAGTGGGGGACAGGGAGCCCCCCTCATGTCCCAGCATTTT. Translation gives CAISGGQGAPLMSQHF.

V is TRBV27 and J is TRBJ2-2; D gene uncertain. The CDR3 covers 13 residues. Per germline, CDR1 MNHEY and CDR2 SMNVEV (reference sequence). V shed 6 bases and J shed 4 bases, with 9 bases lying between them. The CDR3 DNA follows: TGTGCCAGCAGGGGCTGGGGCACCGGGGAGCTGTTTTTT. Translating it yields CASRGWGTGELFF.

The V call is TRBV2, the J call TRBJ2-2; D gene unclear. The CDR3 is 11 residues long. The V end lost 7 bases, the J end lost 7 bases, and 7 bases lay between the germline ends. CDR1 is SNHLY, CDR2 FYNNEI, per germline. The CDR3 spells CASNFDGELFF. The CDR3, as DNA: TGTGCCAGCAATTTTGACGGGGAGCTGTTTTTT.

This clone was recorded only once. This CDR3 is CASQLAGAGINEQFF. CDR3 nucleotides: TGTGCCAGCCAACTAGCGGGAGCTGGGATCAATGAGCAGTTCTTC. The J gene is TRBJ2-1, the V gene TRBV28, with 11 nucleotides matching TRBD2. The CDR3 length is 15 residues. Germline CDR1 reads MDHEN; CDR2 reads SYDVKM. V gave up 8 bases and J gave up 6 bases; unmatched junction bases: 9.

This chain's CDR3 is CASSFGGNSPLHF. The CDR3 DNA follows: TGTGCCAGCAGCTTCGGGGGCAATTCACCCCTCCACTTT. V is TRBV7-6 and J is TRBJ1-6, with a possible D match to TRBD1 (6 bases). The CDR3 spans 13 residues. The germline CDR1 and CDR2 sequences are SGHVS and FNYEAQ. V was shortened by 3 bases and J by 7 bases, with 7 bases between the two germline ends.

This rearrangement joins TRBV2 to TRBJ1-6, with 9 bases identical to TRBD1. The germline CDR1 and CDR2 sequences are SNHLY and FYNNEI. CDR3 length: 14 residues. J gave up 9 bases and V 7 bases, and 7 bases lay outside the gene matches. The CDR3 spells CASNGQGLRSPLHF. The CDR3 DNA reads as TGTGCCAGCAACGGACAGGGGTTACGTTCACCCCTCCACTTT.

The chain links TRBV2 to TRBJ2-1; 9 nucleotides match TRBD1. Germline lookup yields CDR1 SNHLY and CDR2 FYNNEI. The CDR3 runs 18 residues. After removal of 8 bases from V and 7 bases from J, the junction contained 21 bases not matched to a gene. The DNA for the CDR3 is TGTGCCAGCCTTGCGGGACAGGGCAGTGAGTTGGGTGGGAATGAGCAGTTCTTC. Translated, it gives CASLAGQGSELGGNEQFF. Full variable domain (remainder filled in from reference TRBV2 and TRBJ2-1): EPEVTQTPSHQVTQMGQEVILRCVPISNHLYFYWYRQILGQKVEFLVSFYNNEISEKSEIFDDQFSVERPDGSNFTLKIRSTKLEDSAMYFCASLAGQGSELGGNEQFFGPGTRLTVL.

Concerning this clone itself: Other DNA sequences in this specimen translate into the identical CDR3. This chain connects TRBV2 to TRBJ1-1; D not resolved. The CDR3 length is 13 residues. V was trimmed by 8 bases and J by 0 bases, leaving 10 bases between them. Germline V gives CDR1 SNHLY, CDR2 FYNNEI. CDR3 DNA: TGTGCCAGCCGAGGGCAGATGAACACTGAAGCTTTCTTT. This codes for CASRGQMNTEAFF.

Only one count was recorded for this clone. V usage is TRBV9 and J usage is TRBJ2-6, with 7 nucleotides matching TRBD1. The CDR3 loop spans 19 amino acids. CDR1 and CDR2 from the germline V gene are SGDLS and YYNGEE. Trimming cost V 0 bases and J 0 bases; bases outside gene matches: 9. For the CDR3, the DNA is TGTGCCAGCAGCGTAGCTTCGAGGACAGGAAGCTCTGGGGCCAACGTCCTGACTTTC. Its translation: CASSVASRTGSSGANVLTF.

In this sample, this clone turned up many times. V and J are TRBV7-9 and TRBJ2-3; D might be TRBD2 (6 bases). V lost 5 bases to trimming and J lost 3 bases, with 15 bases between them. Per germline, CDR1 SEHNR and CDR2 FQNEAQ (reference sequence). The CDR3 runs 15 residues. The CDR3: CASSKGSGGTDTQYF. Written as DNA, the CDR3 is TGTGCCAGCAGCAAGGGGTCCGGGGGTACAGATACGCAGTATTTT.

The rearrangement uses TRBV5-1 and TRBJ1-2; TRBD1 agrees at 7 bases. Germline-derived CDR1 and CDR2 are SGHRS and YFSETQ. The CDR3 is 16 residues long. The J segment lost 4 bases and the V segment lost 4 bases, leaving 13 bases of the junction unmatched. CDR3 sequence: CASSKYRDRSSYGYTF. DNA for the CDR3: TGCGCCAGCAGCAAGTACCGGGACAGATCGAGCTATGGCTACACCTTC.

The genes are TRBV7-2 and TRBJ1-1, with TRBD1 matching over 11 bases. CDR1 is SGHTA, CDR2 FQGNSA, per germline. Trimming cost V 2 bases and J 4 bases; bases outside gene matches: 9. This CDR3 has 17 residues. For the CDR3, the DNA is TGTGCCAGCAGCTTAAGGACAGGGGGCGCGCGGGGCACTGAAGCTTTCTTT. Translation: CASSLRTGGARGTEAFF.

CDR3 sequence: CASSLDSGDEQYF. The CDR3 DNA reads as TGTGCCAGCAGCTTGGATAGCGGCGACGAGCAGTACTTC. The genes are TRBV6-5 and TRBJ2-7, with D perhaps TRBD2 (6 bases). V lost 6 bases and J 5 bases, leaving 14 bases between the germline ends. Germline CDR1 is MNHEY and CDR2 is SVGAGI. This CDR3 comprises 13 residues.

This rearrangement joins TRBV27 to TRBJ2-5; TRBD2 matches at 16 bases. The length of the CDR3 is 18 residues. The V gene end was trimmed by 5 bases and the J gene end by 5 bases; junction bases not matched to a gene: 11. Germline-derived CDR1 and CDR2 are MNHEY and SMNVEV (reference sequence). The CDR3 sequence: CASSAPGLAGGFRETQYF. CDR3 sequence (DNA): TGTGCCAGCAGTGCCCCGGGACTAGCGGGGGGGTTCCGGGAGACCCAGTACTTC.